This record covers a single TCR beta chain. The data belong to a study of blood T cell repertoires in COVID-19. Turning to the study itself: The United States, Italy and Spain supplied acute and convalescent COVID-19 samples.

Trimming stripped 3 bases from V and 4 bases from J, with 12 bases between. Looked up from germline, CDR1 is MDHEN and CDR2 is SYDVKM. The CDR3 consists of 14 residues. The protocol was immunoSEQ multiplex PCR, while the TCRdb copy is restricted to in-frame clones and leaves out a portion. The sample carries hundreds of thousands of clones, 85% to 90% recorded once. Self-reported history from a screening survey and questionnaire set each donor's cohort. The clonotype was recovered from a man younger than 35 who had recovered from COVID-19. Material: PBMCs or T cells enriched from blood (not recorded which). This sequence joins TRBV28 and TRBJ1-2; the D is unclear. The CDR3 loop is CASSFTDAAYGYTF. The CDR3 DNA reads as TGTGCCAGCAGTTTCACTGACGCGGCCTATGGCTACACCTTC.